These 26 T cell receptor beta chains were sequenced from one sample in a study of graft-versus-host responses after intestinal transplantation. Their antigens remain unidentified. Repertoires were generated with immunoSEQ multiplex PCR, while TCRdb's copy carries only in-frame clones and drops some. In the table there are tens of thousands of clones, roughly 92% of which are singletons. The material was unstimulated CD4+ T cells sorted from spleen or lymph node cells, obtained before intestinal transplant. The receptors were sampled from a human donor who received an intestinal transplant.

The chain carries TRBV25-1 and TRBJ1-3; D gene unclear. The germline V and J ends were trimmed by 6 bases and 1 base, with 13 bases remaining between them. Germline CDR1 reads MGHDK; CDR2 reads SYGVNS. The CDR3 loop spans 15 amino acids. The CDR3: CASSQDTFSGNTIYF. As DNA, the CDR3 is TGTGCCAGCAGCCAAGACACCTTTTCTGGAAACACCATATATTTT.

A few counts support this clone. The chain recombines TRBV10-1 with TRBJ2-7; a possible D gene is TRBD2 (5 bases). CDR3 length: 13 residues. Trimming removed 2 bases from V and 3 bases from J, with 8 bases in between. The germline V gene has CDR1 WNHNN and CDR2 SYGVQD (reference sequence). CDR3 protein: CASSERRDYEQYF. CDR3 nucleotides: TGCGCCAGCAGTGAGCGTCGGGACTACGAGCAGTACTTC.

This clone has only a few counts. The chain links TRBV19 to TRBJ1-3; maybe TRBD1 (6 bases). The CDR3 is 15 residues long. Germline V gene sequence: CDR1 LNHDA, CDR2 SQIVND (reference sequence). V dropped 1 base and J dropped 4 bases, with 11 bases sitting between them. CDR3 residues: CASSIVGGTGNTIYF. The CDR3 DNA reads as TGTGCCAGTAGTATAGTAGGGGGAACCGGAAACACCATATATTTT.

The chain carries TRBV28 and TRBJ2-5; D possibly matches TRBD1 or TRBD2 (5 bases each). The CDR3 is 13 residues long. The germline V gene has CDR1 MDHEN and CDR2 SYDVKM. V lost 4 bases, J lost 4 bases, and 10 bases lay in between. CDR3 nucleotides: TGTGCCAGCAGTTACGCCGGGGCAGAGACCCAGTACTTC. Translated, it gives CASSYAGAETQYF.

This rearrangement joins TRBV7-3 to TRBJ1-5; D is perhaps TRBD1 (5 bases). V lost 8 bases, J lost 6 bases, and 20 bases lay in between. Germline V gene sequence: CDR1 SGHTA, CDR2 FQGTGA. CDR3 length: 15 amino acids. The CDR3 DNA reads TGTGCCAGCCCCAAATCGGGGGAAGAAGGTCAGCCCCAGCATTTT. Translating it yields CASPKSGEEGQPQHF. The complete variable domain, with remaining parts taken from reference TRBV7-3 and TRBJ1-5, reads GAGVSQTPSNKVTEKGKYVELRCDPISGHTALYWYRQSLGQGPEFLIYFQGTGAADDSGLPNDRFFAVRPEGSVSTLKIQRTERGDSAVYLCASPKSGEEGQPQHFGDGTRLSIL.

This chain joins TRBV7-8 and TRBJ2-7; TRBD2 aligns across 9 bases. This CDR3 is built from 16 residues. CDR1 is SGHVS, CDR2 FQNEAQ, per germline. The ends lost 1 base at V and 4 bases at J; junction bases unmatched: 8. CDR3 DNA sequence: TGTGCCAGCAGCTTAGAGGCGGGAGGGCCTTTTTACGAGCAGTACTTC. It specifies CASSLEAGGPFYEQYF. The complete variable domain, with remaining parts taken from reference TRBV7-8 and TRBJ2-7, reads GAGVSQSPRYKVAKRGQDVALRCDPISGHVSLFWYQQALGQGPEFLTYFQNEAQLDKSGLPSDRFFAERPEGSVSTLKIQRTQQEDSAVYLCASSLEAGGPFYEQYFGPGTRLTVT.

The chain links TRBV5-1 to TRBJ1-2, with TRBD1 identical over 7 bases. The CDR3 has 15 amino acids. The germline V gene encodes CDR1 SGHRS and CDR2 YFSETQ. The V segment lost 4 bases and the J segment 7 bases; nucleotides outside the gene matches: 13. CDR3 loop: CASSPSLTGAGGYTF. The CDR3 bases are TGCGCCAGCAGCCCTTCCCTTACAGGGGCGGGTGGCTACACCTTC.

This clone has just a few counts. This sequence joins TRBV5-1 and TRBJ2-7, with D tentatively TRBD1 (6 bases). Trimming stripped 0 bases from V and 5 bases from J, with 15 bases between. From germline, CDR1 is SGHRS and CDR2 YFSETQ. There are 15 residues in the CDR3. In DNA form, the CDR3 reads TGCGCCAGCAGCTTGGCAGGGGCGCTGGTCAACGAGCAGTACTTC. Its protein product is CASSLAGALVNEQYF.

This clone was recorded once. The CDR3, as DNA: TGCGCCAGCAGACCTGAAAGGCGCGGGCGAACCGGGGAGCTGTTTTTT. Its protein is CASRPERRGRTGELFF. The chain employs TRBV5-1 and TRBJ2-2; a possible D gene is TRBD2 (5 bases). This CDR3 region has 16 residues. Germline V gene sequence: CDR1 SGHRS, CDR2 YFSETQ. Between the trimmed V and J ends, which lost 5 bases and 5 bases, there was a span of 19 bases. Together with reference TRBV5-1 and TRBJ2-2, the CDR3 gives the full variable domain: KAGVTQTPRYLIKTRGQQVTLSCSPISGHRSVSWYQQTPGQGLQFLFEYFSETQRNKGNFPGRFSGRQFSNSRSEMNVSTLELGDSALYLCASRPERRGRTGELFFGEGSRLTVL.

The chain employs TRBV19 and TRBJ2-2; D is ambiguous. This CDR3 contains 12 residues. CDR1 and CDR2 from the germline V gene are LNHDA and SQIVND (reference sequence). The germline V and J ends were trimmed by 9 bases and 3 bases, with 8 bases remaining between them. This chain's CDR3 is CARTQDTGELFF. In DNA form, the CDR3 reads TGTGCCAGAACGCAGGACACCGGGGAGCTGTTTTTT.

A word on this clone: At one end, the junction sequence differs from germline, possibly due to a read error. The chain recombines TRBV7-2 with TRBJ2-5; 11 bases align to TRBD2. Germline V CDR1 and CDR2: SGHTA, FQGNSA. This CDR3 contains 15 residues. CDR3 sequence (DNA): TGTGCCAGCAGCTTAGTAGCGGGAGGGCGGGAGACCCGGTACTTC. This codes for CASSLVAGGRETRYF.

V usage is TRBV5-1 and J usage is TRBJ1-1; the D is unclear. Trimming stripped 0 bases from V and 1 base from J, with 7 bases between. The CDR3 totals 14 residues. CDR1 and CDR2 (germline): SGHRS, YFSETQ. CDR3 loop: CASSLGLENTEAFF. CDR3 sequence (DNA): TGCGCCAGCAGCTTGGGCCTTGAGAACACTGAAGCTTTCTTT.

For this clone: At one end, the junction sequence differs from germline, possibly due to a read error. The chain recombines TRBV11-2 with TRBJ2-4; 9 bases are shared with TRBD1. The CDR3 is 17 amino acids. Looked up from germline, CDR1 is SGHAT and CDR2 is FQNNGV. The CDR3 bases are TGTGCCAGCGGCTTGCGTCCGGGACAGGGTTTTATAGACATTCAGTACTTC. It is translated as CASGLRPGQGFIDIQYF.

V is TRBV19 and J is TRBJ2-5, with TRBD2 matching 8 bases. V shed 2 bases and J 5 bases; nucleotides not matched to a gene: 7. Per germline, CDR1 LNHDA and CDR2 SQIVND (reference sequence). The CDR3 has 15 amino acids. The CDR3 here is CASSINGRALETQYF. The CDR3 DNA sequence: TGTGCCAGTAGTATAAACGGGAGGGCCCTGGAGACCCAGTACTTC. The variable domain in full, with the rest retrieved from reference TRBV19 and TRBJ2-5, is DGGITQSPKYLFRKEGQNVTLSCEQNLNHDAMYWYRQDPGQGLRLIYYSQIVNDFQKGDIAEGYSVSREKKESFPLTVTSAQKNPTAFYLCASSINGRALETQYFGPGTRLLVL.

Written as DNA, the CDR3 is TGTGCCAGCTCCCAGGGGACCCTTGGCTCCTACGAGCAGTACTTC. The encoded protein is CASSQGTLGSYEQYF. The chain joins TRBV18 to TRBJ2-7, with a possible D match to TRBD1 (6 bases). V lost 6 bases to trimming and J lost 0 bases, with 15 bases between them. Germline V gene data show CDR1 as KGHSH and CDR2 as LQKENI. This CDR3 has 15 residues. The full variable domain, with the rest looked up from reference TRBV18 and TRBJ2-7, is NAGVMQNPRHLVRRRGQEARLRCSPMKGHSHVYWYRQLPEEGLKFMVYLQKENIIDESGMPKERFSAEFPKEGPSILRIQQVVRGDSAAYFCASSQGTLGSYEQYFGPGTRLTVT.

The chain recombines TRBV9 with TRBJ1-6; D gene unclear. V lost 0 bases and J lost 7, with 11 bases in between. Per germline, CDR1 SGDLS and CDR2 YYNGEE. CDR3 length: 15 residues. The CDR3 reads CASSVEPGRNSPLHF. The CDR3 DNA follows: TGTGCCAGCAGCGTAGAGCCCGGGAGGAATTCACCCCTCCACTTT.

This chain connects TRBV11-2 to TRBJ2-1; TRBD2 agrees at 13 bases. The J segment lost 1 base and the V segment lost 4 bases, leaving 10 bases of the junction unmatched. The CDR3 runs 19 residues. Germline V gene data show CDR1 as SGHAT and CDR2 as FQNNGV. CDR3 sequence (DNA): TGTGCCAGCAGCTCTGAACCGGGACTAGCGGGGCGGTCCTACAATGAGCAGTTCTTC. The encoded protein is CASSSEPGLAGRSYNEQFF.

The J gene is TRBJ2-7, the V gene TRBV19; D gene uncertain. The V end lost 5 bases, the J end lost 3 bases, and 11 bases lay between the germline ends. CDR3 length equals 13 residues. CDR1 and CDR2 (germline): LNHDA, SQIVND (reference sequence). The CDR3 bases are TGTGCCAGTAGTCTCGGGCTGGACTACGAGCAGTACTTC. As protein: CASSLGLDYEQYF. The full variable domain, completed using reference TRBV19 and TRBJ2-7, is DGGITQSPKYLFRKEGQNVTLSCEQNLNHDAMYWYRQDPGQGLRLIYYSQIVNDFQKGDIAEGYSVSREKKESFPLTVTSAQKNPTAFYLCASSLGLDYEQYFGPGTRLTVT.

The V call is TRBV27, the J call TRBJ1-3, with unresolved D. V was cut by 5 bases and J by 0 bases, with 11 bases left in between. Germline CDR1 MNHEY, CDR2 SMNVEV (reference sequence). This CDR3 is built from 15 residues. The CDR3 protein is CASSTGWGSGNTIYF. CDR3 coding DNA: TGTGCCAGCAGTACGGGGTGGGGCTCTGGAAACACCATATATTTT.

The chain uses TRBV27 and TRBJ1-2; D may be TRBD1 (6 bases). The CDR3 has 15 residues. Germline loops: CDR1 MNHEY, CDR2 SMNVEV (reference sequence). The V and J ends lost 5 bases and 7 bases respectively, with 20 bases between them. CDR3 protein: CASSPISTGKRGYTF. In nucleotides, the CDR3 is TGTGCCAGCAGTCCCATTTCGACAGGAAAGCGTGGCTACACCTTC.

The chain uses TRBV6-6 and TRBJ2-7; D not certain. Trimming shortened V by 0 bases and J by 2 bases, and 8 bases separated the two germline ends. Germline V gene sequence: CDR1 MNHNY, CDR2 SVGAGI (reference sequence). The CDR3 is made up of 14 amino acids. CDR3 protein: CASSYSLGTYEQYF. The CDR3 DNA follows: TGTGCCAGCAGTTACTCGCTGGGTACCTACGAGCAGTACTTC.

The chain joins TRBV15 to TRBJ2-5; D perhaps matches TRBD2 (5 bases). Germline V gives CDR1 LNHNV, CDR2 YYDKDF (reference sequence). The V end lost 3 bases, the J end lost 9 bases, and 14 bases lay between the germline ends. CDR3 length equals 13 residues. The chain's CDR3 is CATSRSPRGPQYF. In DNA form, the CDR3 reads TGTGCCACCAGCAGGTCCCCCCGAGGGCCCCAGTACTTC.

This clone was seen a single time. The rearrangement links TRBV2 to TRBJ1-3; 10 bases map to TRBD1. The germline V gene encodes CDR1 SNHLY and CDR2 FYNNEI. The CDR3 sequence is 15 residues long. The J segment lost 2 bases and the V segment lost 4 bases, leaving 2 bases of the junction unmatched. The CDR3 region is CASSGTGGPGNTIYF. DNA of the CDR3: TGTGCCAGCAGTGGGACAGGGGGTCCTGGAAACACCATATATTTT.

DNA of the CDR3: TGTGCCAGCAGCTTGGACATAGCGGGAGGATTCTGGGGTGAGCAGTTCTTC. Translating gives CASSLDIAGGFWGEQFF. The V gene is TRBV5-6, the J gene TRBJ2-1; TRBD2 agrees at 10 bases. Trimming at V came to 0 bases and at J to 9 bases, leaving 12 bases not matched to a gene. This CDR3 contains 17 residues. The germline V gene encodes CDR1 SGHDT and CDR2 YYEEEE.

The chain combines TRBV2 with TRBJ2-2, with D possibly matching TRBD2 (6 bases). There are 15 residues in the CDR3. Germline V gene sequence: CDR1 SNHLY, CDR2 FYNNEI. V lost 4 bases and J lost 4, with 13 bases in between. The CDR3 DNA follows: TGTGCCAGCAGTGGGGTGGGAGCGGGCACCGGGGAGCTGTTTTTT. The encoded protein is CASSGVGAGTGELFF.

J is TRBJ1-2 and V is TRBV9; no definite D call. The CDR3 has 13 amino acids. With 2 bases removed from V and 4 bases from J, the gap between germline ends came to 9 bases. CDR1 is SGDLS and CDR2 is YYNGEE in the germline V gene. The CDR3 sequence is CASSVKKIYGYTF. The CDR3 DNA reads as TGTGCCAGCAGCGTCAAAAAGATCTATGGCTACACCTTC. The full variable domain, its missing parts supplied by reference TRBV9 and TRBJ1-2, is DSGVTQTPKHLITATGQRVTLRCSPRSGDLSVYWYQQSLDQGLQFLIQYYNGEERAKGNILERFSAQQFPDLHSELNLSSLELGDSALYFCASSVKKIYGYTFGSGTRLTVV.